These 17 T cell receptor beta chains originate from one sample sequenced in a study of T cell repertoires in cytomegalovirus infection (dated by TCRdb to about 2019). According to the study, the label for this sample's treatment or condition signals: in vitro stimulation with specific CMV peptide epitopes to enrich CMV-specific T cells. The instrument was an Illumina HiSeq 1500. TCRdb's own reprocessing of the public reads used fastp at Q25 and MiXCR and kept productive beta chains. Rows with one shared CDR3 protein collapse into an entry with the most common genes and DNA. This sample has roughly 78,000 distinct CDR3 sequences in its table, and 35% to 50% of those were observed once. Of the sample, approximately 95% falls within the top ten clones. No cognate antigen is known for these TCRs. The sequences come from CD8+ T cells from cultured PBMCs, collected from culture after CMV antigen stimulation. The receptor set was obtained from a human donor in good health (CMV status not recorded). Some clones in this sample may be carry-over from other donors' samples.

At least ten counts were recorded for this clonotype. CDR3 bases: TGTGCCAGCAGCTTAGGGGGGGGGCACCCATATGGCTACACCTTC. It is translated as CASSLGGGHPYGYTF. The gene calls are TRBV7-2 and TRBJ1-2; a weak D match, TRBD1 (6 bases). Germline CDR1 is SGHTA and CDR2 is FQGNSA. The CDR3 loop spans 15 amino acids. V shed 1 base and J shed 5 bases, with 14 bases lying between them. Full variable domain (rest looked up from reference TRBV7-2 and TRBJ1-2): GAGVSQSPSNKVTEKGKDVELRCDPISGHTALYWYRQSLGQGLEFLIYFQGNSAPDKSGLPSDRFSAERTGGSVSTLTIQRTQQEDSAVYLCASSLGGGHPYGYTFGSGTRLTVV.

The chain joins TRBV5-6 to TRBJ2-3; 8 bases align to TRBD2. CDR3 length: 14 amino acids. CDR1 is SGHDT and CDR2 is YYEEEE in the germline V gene. V lost 6 bases and J lost 5; bases outside the gene matches: 8. As DNA, the CDR3 is TGTGCCAGCATCGGGAGGGGCAGAGGAGATACGCAGTATTTT. Translating gives CASIGRGRGDTQYF.

This clonotype was detected a few times. CDR3 sequence (DNA): TGTGCCAGCAGCACTACCGGGACCGATGAAGAGGGCTACACCTTC. Encoded protein: CASSTTGTDEEGYTF. V is TRBV7-9 and J is TRBJ1-2; TRBD1 is a possible D gene (5 bases). This CDR3 is built from 15 residues. Germline values: CDR1 SEHNR, CDR2 FQNEAQ (reference sequence). V was clipped by 5 bases and J by 8 bases, with 21 bases between them.

V is TRBV2 and J is TRBJ2-7; TRBD1 aligns across 7 bases. V lost 8 bases, J lost 7 bases, and 14 bases stayed unmatched. The germline V gene has CDR1 SNHLY and CDR2 FYNNEI. This CDR3 region has 14 residues. The CDR3 DNA is TGTGCCAGCCTTCGATCCGGACAGGCTGATGAGCAGTACTTC. The encoded protein is CASLRSGQADEQYF. The full variable domain, its missing parts supplied by reference TRBV2 and TRBJ2-7, is EPEVTQTPSHQVTQMGQEVILRCVPISNHLYFYWYRQILGQKVEFLVSFYNNEISEKSEIFDDQFSVERPDGSNFTLKIRSTKLEDSAMYFCASLRSGQADEQYFGPGTRLTVT.

The rearrangement links TRBV11-2 to TRBJ2-1, with 7 nucleotides matching TRBD1. V lost 2 bases to trimming and J lost 8 bases; unmatched junction nucleotides: 18. The CDR3 runs 18 residues. Looked up from germline, CDR1 is SGHAT and CDR2 is FQNNGV. The CDR3 DNA is TGTGCCAGCAGCTTAAGATTCCAGGAACAGGGGCTCAGGGATGAGCAGTTCTTC. Translated, it gives CASSLRFQEQGLRDEQFF.

Only one count was recorded for this clonotype. V usage is TRBV20-1 and J usage is TRBJ2-3; D gene ambiguous. Germline V gene data show CDR1 as DFQATT and CDR2 as SNEGSKA (reference sequence). With 4 bases removed from V and 1 base from J, the gap between germline ends came to 15 bases. CDR3 length: 15 amino acids. The CDR3 loop reads CSAKSLEAGTDTQYF. The CDR3 bases are TGCAGTGCTAAAAGTCTAGAAGCTGGCACAGATACGCAGTATTTT.

This clonotype has just a few counts. V usage is TRBV7-9 and J usage is TRBJ2-3; D is unclear. V gave up 6 bases and J gave up 6 bases, with 13 bases separating them. CDR1 SEHNR and CDR2 FQNEAQ come from the germline V gene (reference sequence). The CDR3 is made up of 13 amino acids. The CDR3 DNA sequence: TGTGCCAGCAGTTTCTCCCAAGGGGATACGCAGTATTTT. This gives the protein CASSFSQGDTQYF.

This clonotype was seen once. The chain carries TRBV4-2 and TRBJ1-2; D not resolved. Germline CDR1 is LGHNA and CDR2 is YNFKEQ. Trimming stripped 4 bases from V and 3 bases from J, with 15 bases between. The CDR3 length is 15 residues. The CDR3 is CASSPNTGIDYGYTF. The CDR3 bases are TGTGCCAGCAGCCCTAACACGGGGATCGACTATGGCTACACCTTC.

The V call is TRBV6-1, the J call TRBJ2-7; no firm D call. The V and J ends lost 2 bases and 3 bases respectively, with 5 bases between them. Germline CDR1 reads MNHNS; CDR2 reads SASEGT. The CDR3 is made up of 12 amino acids. The CDR3 coding sequence is TGTGCCAGCAGTGAATTCGGCTACGAGCAGTACTTC. Amino acid sequence: CASSEFGYEQYF.

The V call is TRBV7-2, the J call TRBJ2-7, with D perhaps matching TRBD1 (6 bases). Trimming cost V 1 base and J 3 bases, with 13 bases left between them. The CDR3 extends over 15 amino acids. Germline CDR1 and CDR2: SGHTA and FQGNSA. The CDR3 loop reads CASSLDNRVIYEQYF. CDR3 coding DNA: TGTGCCAGCAGCTTAGATAACAGGGTAATCTACGAGCAGTACTTC. The whole variable domain, remainder taken from reference TRBV7-2 and TRBJ2-7, is GAGVSQSPSNKVTEKGKDVELRCDPISGHTALYWYRQSLGQGLEFLIYFQGNSAPDKSGLPSDRFSAERTGGSVSTLTIQRTQQEDSAVYLCASSLDNRVIYEQYFGPGTRLTVT.

This CDR3 is CASSLAGHAGNEQFF. As DNA, the CDR3 is TGTGCCAGCAGCTTGGCGGGACACGCTGGGAATGAGCAGTTCTTC. This chain connects TRBV5-8 to TRBJ2-1, with a tentative D call TRBD1 (6 bases). CDR1 SGHTS and CDR2 YDEGEE come from the germline V gene. Trimming pared 0 bases from V and 7 bases from J, leaving 14 bases between. This CDR3 spans 15 amino acids.

This clonotype has just a few counts. The chain carries TRBV6-5 and TRBJ2-1, with D possibly matching TRBD2 (6 bases). V was shortened by 10 bases and J by 5 bases, with 15 bases between the two germline ends. This CDR3 region has 13 residues. Germline V lookup: CDR1 MNHEY, CDR2 SVGAGI. The CDR3 reads CATLNRENNEQFF. The CDR3 DNA reads TGTGCCACCCTCAATCGGGAGAACAATGAGCAGTTCTTC.

This chain connects TRBV7-2 to TRBJ1-1; no reliable D call. V lost 1 base, J lost 4 bases, and 10 bases lay in between. Germline V gene lookup returns CDR1 SGHTA and CDR2 FQGNSA. This CDR3 spans 14 amino acids. This chain's CDR3 is CASSLVSYTTEAFF. CDR3 nucleotides: TGTGCCAGCAGCTTAGTTTCGTACACCACTGAAGCTTTCTTT.

This clonotype has more than one count but fewer than ten. This rearrangement joins TRBV23-1 to TRBJ1-1; D gene unclear. TRBV23-1 has ORF status, its function being uncertain. With 1 base removed from V and 6 bases from J, the gap between germline ends came to 15 bases. This CDR3 is built from 15 residues. CDR3 bases: TGCGCCAGCAGTCAATGGGAACGGAGGGTTGCTGAAGCTTTCTTT. Its protein product is CASSQWERRVAEAFF.

This clonotype was found a few times. The chain links TRBV20-1 to TRBJ2-1; 7 bases match TRBD2. The J segment lost 2 bases and the V segment lost 4 bases, leaving 8 bases of the junction unmatched. Germline V gene lookup returns CDR1 DFQATT and CDR2 SNEGSKA (reference sequence). The CDR3 loop spans 15 amino acids. The CDR3 region is CSAIDGGNTYNEQFF. The CDR3 bases are TGCAGTGCTATCGACGGGGGGAATACCTACAATGAGCAGTTCTTC.

V usage is TRBV4-1 and J usage is TRBJ2-3; D is tentatively TRBD1 or TRBD2 (5 bases each). Trimming took off 5 bases at V and 0 bases at J, with 15 bases between the two ends. The CDR3 is made up of 16 amino acids. Germline V CDR1 and CDR2: MGHRA, YSYEKL. The CDR3 DNA sequence: TGCGCCAGCAGCGCACGCCGGGGCAGAAGCACAGATACGCAGTATTTT. It yields the protein CASSARRGRSTDTQYF.

J is TRBJ2-4 and V is TRBV5-4; TRBD1 aligns across 8 bases. Germline CDR1 SGHNT, CDR2 YYREEE (reference sequence). The CDR3 extends over 16 amino acids. V shed 4 bases, J shed 2 bases, and the junction held 8 bases outside the gene matches. CDR3 sequence: CASSGGQEYPKNIQYF. The CDR3 bases are TGTGCCAGCAGCGGGGGACAGGAGTATCCCAAAAACATTCAGTACTTC.